This T cell receptor beta chain was identified in a study of cytomegalovirus exposure and HLA in healthy donors. This CDR3 contains 15 residues. From germline, CDR1 is LNHDA and CDR2 SQIVND (reference sequence). V gave up 4 bases and J gave up 2 bases, with 12 bases separating them. In the PCR, 60 Vbeta and 13 Jbeta primers were used. Repertoires were generated with immunoSEQ multiplex PCR, while TCRdb's copy carries only in-frame clones and drops some. The sample holds 100,000 to 150,000 clones, 80% to 90% seen once. The sample taken for sequencing was PBMCs. This sequence was found in a woman aged 40-49 years in good health and CMV-seropositive. The J gene is TRBJ1-5, the V gene TRBV19, with a tentative D call TRBD1 (6 bases). CDR3 in amino acids: CASSNRQEGNQPQHF. As DNA, the CDR3 is TGTGCCAGTAGTAATCGACAGGAAGGCAATCAGCCCCAGCATTTT.